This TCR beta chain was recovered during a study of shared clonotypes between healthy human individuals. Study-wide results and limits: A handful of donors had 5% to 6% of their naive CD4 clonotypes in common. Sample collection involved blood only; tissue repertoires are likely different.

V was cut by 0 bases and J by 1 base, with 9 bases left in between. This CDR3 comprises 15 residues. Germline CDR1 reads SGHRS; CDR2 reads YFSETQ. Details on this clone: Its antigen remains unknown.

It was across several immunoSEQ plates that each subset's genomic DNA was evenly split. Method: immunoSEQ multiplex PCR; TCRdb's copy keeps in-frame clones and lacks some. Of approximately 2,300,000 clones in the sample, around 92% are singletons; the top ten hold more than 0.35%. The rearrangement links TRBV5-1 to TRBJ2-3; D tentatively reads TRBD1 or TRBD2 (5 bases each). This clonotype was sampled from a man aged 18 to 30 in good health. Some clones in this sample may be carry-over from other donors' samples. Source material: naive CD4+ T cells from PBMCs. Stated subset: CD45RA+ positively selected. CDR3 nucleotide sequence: TGCGCCAGCAGCTTGGGAGGGGCCGGCACAGATACGCAGTATTTT. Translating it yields CASSLGGAGTDTQYF.